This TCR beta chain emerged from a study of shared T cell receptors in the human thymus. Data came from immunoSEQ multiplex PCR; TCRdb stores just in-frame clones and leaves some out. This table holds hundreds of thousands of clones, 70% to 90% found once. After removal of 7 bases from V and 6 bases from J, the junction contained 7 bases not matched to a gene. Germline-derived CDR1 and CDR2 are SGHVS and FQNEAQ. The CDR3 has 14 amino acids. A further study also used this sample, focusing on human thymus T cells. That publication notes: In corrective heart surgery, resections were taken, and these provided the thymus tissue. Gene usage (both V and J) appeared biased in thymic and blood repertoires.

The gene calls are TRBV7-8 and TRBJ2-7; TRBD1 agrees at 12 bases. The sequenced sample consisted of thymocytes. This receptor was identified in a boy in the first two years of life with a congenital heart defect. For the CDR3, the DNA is TGTGCCAGCAACCCGGGACAGGGGGCTTTCGAGCAGTACTTC. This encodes CASNPGQGAFEQYF.